The clone carrying this T cell receptor beta chain was counted a few times. The germline CDR1 and CDR2 sequences are MNHEY and SVGEGT. The CDR3 is 15 amino acids. V dropped 0 bases and J dropped 4 bases, with 10 bases sitting between them. This specimen comes from a study of control samples from healthy donors and cancer patients. Data came from immunoSEQ multiplex PCR; TCRdb stores just in-frame clones and leaves some out. The sample contains about 120,000 clones, 90% of which appear only once. The V call is TRBV6-2 or TRBV6-3, the J call TRBJ1-5; tentatively, D is TRBD1 (6 bases). This TCR was sampled from a man aged 40-49 years in good health. The sequenced sample was blood. CDR3 DNA: TGTGCCAGCAGTTACTCCAGGGGAGGTAATCAGCCCCAGCATTTT. Protein sequence: CASSYSRGGNQPQHF.